Listed below are T cell receptor beta chains from one sample, sequenced in a study of blood T cell repertoires in COVID-19. Assay: immunoSEQ multiplex PCR; the TCRdb copy retains only in-frame clones and omits some. The sample includes roughly 100,000 clones, about four fifths seen only once; the top ten take about 11%. Source material: peripheral blood. Every receptor here comes from a human donor in a cohort sampled during active COVID-19. Both conserved end residues are part of each CDR3. D genes are given only for firm matches. Rows give clone size only sometimes, using once, few, many, or a class for an expanded clone.

TRBD2	TRBV11-3	-	TRBJ2-3	TGTGCCAGCAGCCCGGGGACTAGCGGGGGGTGGAGCACAGATACGCAGTATTTT	CASSPGTSGGWSTDTQYF
TRBD1	TRBV7-9	-	TRBJ1-2	TGTGCCAGCAGCCCCGGGACAGGGGGCCCAAGAGACTATGGCTACACCTTC	CASSPGTGGPRDYGYTF
-	TRBV23-1	-	TRBJ1-1	TGCGCCAGCAGTCCTCGCAGGGGAGAGGATCCTAACACTGAAGCTTTCTTT	CASSPRRGEDPNTEAFF
-	TRBV10-3	few	TRBJ1-5	TGTGCCATCAGTGAGTCAGGGGTTAGGAATCAGCCCCAGCATTTT	CAISESGVRNQPQHF
-	TRBV2	-	TRBJ1-6	TGTGCCAGCGGGGGCCGTCGGAATTCACCCCTCCACTTT	CASGGRRNSPLHF
TRBD2	TRBV2	-	TRBJ2-1	TGTGCCAGCAGTGATGACGTCGGGGGGGCCTCCTACAATGAGCAGTTCTTC	CASSDDVGGASYNEQFF
-	TRBV2	few	TRBJ1-6	TGTGCCAGCAGTCAAACAGGGAATTCACCCCTCCACTTT	CASSQTGNSPLHF
TRBD1	TRBV30	-	TRBJ2-7	TGTGCCTGGAGATCCGGACAGGGGGGTTTTTACGAGCAGTACTTC	CAWRSGQGGFYEQYF
-	TRBV6-6	-	TRBJ1-2	TGTGCCAGCAGCCCAAACAGGGTAACCAATGGCTACACCTTC	CASSPNRVTNGYTF
-	TRBV30	-	TRBJ1-6	TGTGCCTGGAGTGGGTCGGGACTAGGGTATTCACCCCTCCACTTT	CAWSGSGLGYSPLHF
TRBD1	TRBV5-1	-	TRBJ1-1	TGCGCCAGCAGCTTTCGACAGGGCATGAACACTGAAGCTTTCTTT	CASSFRQGMNTEAFF
-	TRBV18	-	TRBJ1-2	TGTGCCAGCTCTCTGGACAGTCTGTATGGCTACACCTTC	CASSLDSLYGYTF
-	TRBV6-1	-	TRBJ1-5	TGTGCCAGCAGTGAAGTACAGGGTTCCAATCAGCCCCAGCATTTT	CASSEVQGSNQPQHF
-	TRBV29-1	once	TRBJ1-1	TGCAGCGTTGTACGGGGGGGGAACACTGAAGCTTTCTTT	CSVVRGGNTEAFF
TRBD1	TRBV6-5	once	TRBJ1-5	TGTGCCAGCATAGGGACAGGGTTACAGCCCCAGCATTTT	CASIGTGLQPQHF
-	TRBV5-6	-	TRBJ2-7	TGTGCCAGCAGCGTACGGGGACTCTACGAGCAGTACTTC	CASSVRGLYEQYF
TRBD2	TRBV10-2	-	TRBJ2-3	TGCGCCAGCAACGGACTAGCGGCGGGAGATACGCAGTATTTT	CASNGLAAGDTQYF
TRBD1	TRBV27	-	TRBJ2-1	TGTGCCAGCAGTCCCGGGGGACAGGGGACAAGTGAGCAGTTCTTC	CASSPGGQGTSEQFF
TRBD2	TRBV19	-	TRBJ2-7	TGTGCCAGTAGTACCGCGTCGGGGGGCTACGAGCAGTACTTC	CASSTASGGYEQYF
-	TRBV27	-	TRBJ2-5	TGTGCCAGCAGTCACGCACGACTAGATAACCAAGAGACCCAGTACTTC	CASSHARLDNQETQYF
-	TRBV9	-	TRBJ2-5	TGTGCCAGCAGCGTCCAGGGGAAAGAGACCCAGTACTTC	CASSVQGKETQYF
TRBD2	TRBV11-3	-	TRBJ2-1	TGTGCCAGCAGCTTAGTTTCTAGCGGCTACAATGAGCAGTTCTTC	CASSLVSSGYNEQFF
-	TRBV7-9	few	TRBJ1-1	TGTGCCAGCAGCTTAGTTCCAGGGCACACTGAAGCTTTCTTT	CASSLVPGHTEAFF
-	TRBV6-2/TRBV6-3	-	TRBJ1-5	TGTGCCAGCAGTTACAGTAGCACTGGAGGGCCCCAGCATTTT	CASSYSSTGGPQHF
TRBD2	TRBV27	-	TRBJ2-5	TGTGCCAGCAGTCAGGGACTAGCGGGGCAAGAGACCCAGTACTTC	CASSQGLAGQETQYF
-	TRBV9	-	TRBJ1-2	TGTGCCAGCAGCGTAGCCCTAGGACAGAATGGCTACACCTTC	CASSVALGQNGYTF
-	TRBV11-2	-	TRBJ2-7	TGTGCCAGCGGAGTGACGACAGCCTACGAGCAGTACTTC	CASGVTTAYEQYF
-	TRBV7-2	-	TRBJ1-2	TGTGCCAGCAGCCTTGGCCGGGATAACTATGGCTACACCTTC	CASSLGRDNYGYTF
TRBD1	TRBV7-6	-	TRBJ2-7	TGTGCCAGCAGCCATTCCGGACAGGGTGCCGAGCAGTACTTC	CASSHSGQGAEQYF
-	TRBV11-2	-	TRBJ1-1	TGTGCCAGCAGCTTAAGGACAGCTATGAACACTGAAGCTTTCTTT	CASSLRTAMNTEAFF
-	TRBV7-3	-	TRBJ1-2	TGTGCCAGCAGCTTAAGCCGGGGAGCTAACTATGGCTACACCTTC	CASSLSRGANYGYTF
-	TRBV6-5	-	TRBJ2-7	TGTGCCAGCCGATCGACGGAGTCCTACGAGCAGTACTTC	CASRSTESYEQYF
TRBD1	TRBV24-1	-	TRBJ2-3	TGTGCCACCAGTGATTGGGGACAGGGTGGAGGCACAGATACGCAGTATTTT	CATSDWGQGGGTDTQYF
-	TRBV5-5	-	TRBJ1-3	TGTGCCAGCAGCTTGGTATCCGGGGGTGGAAACACCATATATTTT	CASSLVSGGGNTIYF
-	TRBV28	-	TRBJ1-1	-	CASSSSTGPTEAFF
-	TRBV9	-	TRBJ2-1	TGTGCCAGCAGCCCCCTAGGACAGCCCGACAATGAGCAGTTCTTC	CASSPLGQPDNEQFF
TRBD2	TRBV19	-	TRBJ2-7	TGTGCCAGTCGGGACGGGGGGACCTACGAGCAGTACTTC	CASRDGGTYEQYF
-	TRBV11-3	once	TRBJ2-7	TGTGCCAGCAGCCATGGGTTTGACAACTACGAGCAGTACTTC	CASSHGFDNYEQYF
-	TRBV7-3	-	TRBJ2-2	TGTGCCAGCAGCCCTACAGCGAACACCGGGGAGCTGTTTTTT	CASSPTANTGELFF
-	TRBV2	-	TRBJ1-1	TGTGCCAGGTCTATGGGGGGAGGCACTGAAGCTTTCTTT	CARSMGGGTEAFF
-	TRBV7-9	-	TRBJ2-1	TGTGCCAGCAGCCCCCGGGGGGCCTCCTACAATGAGCAGTTCTTC	CASSPRGASYNEQFF
-	TRBV19	-	TRBJ2-5	TGTGCCAGTAGTGACAGGCGGCAGGAGACCCAGTACTTC	CASSDRRQETQYF
TRBD1	TRBV5-1	-	TRBJ2-1	TGCGCCAGCCTACAGGGGGCGAGCTCCTACAATGAGCAGTTCTTC	CASLQGASSYNEQFF
-	TRBV20-1	-	TRBJ2-3	TGCAGTGCCCTACTAGGAGATACGCAGTATTTT	CSALLGDTQYF
-	TRBV7-2	-	TRBJ1-1	TGTGCCAGCAGCATCCCTGGGAGGGGGACTGAAGCTTTCTTT	CASSIPGRGTEAFF
-	TRBV19	-	TRBJ1-1	TGTGCCAGTAGTATCCAGACAGGTAGCACTGAAGCTTTCTTT	CASSIQTGSTEAFF
TRBD1	TRBV25-1	-	TRBJ1-5	TGTGCCAGCAGTGATGGGCAGGGGGTGGGTCAGCCCCAGCATTTT	CASSDGQGVGQPQHF
-	TRBV12-3/TRBV12-4	-	TRBJ2-7	TGTGCCAGCAGTTTACGGGCCTACGAGCAGTACTTC	CASSLRAYEQYF
-	TRBV7-8	-	TRBJ1-5	TGTGCCAGCAGCCACTCCGGGGACAATCAGCCCCAGCATTTT	CASSHSGDNQPQHF
-	TRBV7-2	-	TRBJ1-6	TGTGCCAGCAGCTTTCAGATCCCTTCACCCCTCCACTTT	CASSFQIPSPLHF
-	TRBV5-6	-	TRBJ2-3	TGTGCCAGCAGCCGCGGGACAGCCGGAGATACGCAGTATTTT	CASSRGTAGDTQYF
-	TRBV6-5	-	TRBJ1-6	TGTGCCAGCAGTTACTCGAGCAGGGCACCGACTTCACCCCTCCACTTT	CASSYSSRAPTSPLHF
-	TRBV3-1/TRBV3-2	-	TRBJ1-2	TGTGCCAGCAGCCGAATCCAGGATTCCCCCCTCTACACCTTC	CASSRIQDSPLYTF
-	TRBV5-6	-	TRBJ2-7	TGTGCCAGCAGCACCTACTCCTACGAGCAGTACTTC	CASSTYSYEQYF
TRBD1	TRBV10-2	-	TRBJ1-2	TGCGCCAGCAGTACCACAGGGGATTATGGCTACACCTTC	CASSTTGDYGYTF
TRBD1	TRBV2	-	TRBJ1-1	TGTGCCAGCAGGGACCTCAGGGGGACCACTGAAGCTTTCTTT	CASRDLRGTTEAFF
TRBD1	TRBV5-1	-	TRBJ2-3	TGCGCCAGCAGCACCCAAACCGGGACAGGGGATACGCAGTATTTT	CASSTQTGTGDTQYF
TRBD1	TRBV6-4	-	TRBJ1-2	TGTGCCAGCAGTGCCAACCCAGGGGGCGCCTATGGCTACACCTTC	CASSANPGGAYGYTF
TRBD1	TRBV9	-	TRBJ1-5	TGTGCCAGCGGGGACAGGAGCAATCAGCCCCAGCATTTT	CASGDRSNQPQHF